This T cell receptor (beta chain) was retrieved from a study of early T cells in non-severe SARS-CoV-2 infection. On the study more broadly: Sequencing was performed on bulk RNA from unsorted whole blood, leaving chains unpaired.

This clonotype was counted only a few times. Its antigen is still unknown. Study conclusions and caveats: Anti-spike CD8 responses were favored in VDJdb matching, and private and CD4 specificities were missed.

CDR3 length: 18 residues. Germline V gene data show CDR1 as DFQATT and CDR2 as SNEGSKA (reference sequence). The ends lost 0 bases at V and 5 bases at J; junction bases unmatched: 12. As part of library construction, unique molecular identifiers were attached to individual cDNA molecules. Each CDR3 protein gets one entry after TCRdb re-called the 5' RACE reads with MiXCR. The sample carries roughly 99,000 distinct CDR3 sequences, around 10% recorded once. The receptor was isolated from an adult who was a healthcare worker with PCR-confirmed SARS-CoV-2 infection or an uninfected control (not recorded which). This sequence joins TRBV20-1 and TRBJ2-2; 10 bases line up with TRBD2. The sequencing input was whole blood. The CDR3 coding sequence is TGCAGTGCTAGAGATACCCTAGCGGGAGCGGATTATACCGGGGAGCTGTTTTTT. This encodes CSARDTLAGADYTGELFF.